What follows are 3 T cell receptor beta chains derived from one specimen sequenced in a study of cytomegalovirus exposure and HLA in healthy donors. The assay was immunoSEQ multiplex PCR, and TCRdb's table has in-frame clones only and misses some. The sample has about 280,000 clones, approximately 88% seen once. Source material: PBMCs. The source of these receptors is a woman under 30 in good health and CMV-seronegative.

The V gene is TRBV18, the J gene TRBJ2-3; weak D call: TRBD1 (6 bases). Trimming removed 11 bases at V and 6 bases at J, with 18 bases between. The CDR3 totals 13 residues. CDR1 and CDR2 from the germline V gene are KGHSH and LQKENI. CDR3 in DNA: TGTGCCGCAAACAGGGCTCTAGGGGATACGCAGTATTTT. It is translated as CAANRALGDTQYF.

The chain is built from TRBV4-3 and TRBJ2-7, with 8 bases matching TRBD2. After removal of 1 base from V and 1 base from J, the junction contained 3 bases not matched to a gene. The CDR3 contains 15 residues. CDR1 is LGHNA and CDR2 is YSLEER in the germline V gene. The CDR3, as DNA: TGCGCCAGCAGCCAAGGGCCTAGCGGGTCCTACGAGCAGTACTTC. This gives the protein CASSQGPSGSYEQYF.

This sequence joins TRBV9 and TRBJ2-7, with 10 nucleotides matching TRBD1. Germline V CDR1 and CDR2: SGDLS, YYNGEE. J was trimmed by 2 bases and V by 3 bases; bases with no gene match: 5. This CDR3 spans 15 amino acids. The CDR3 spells CASSGRGTGAYEQYF. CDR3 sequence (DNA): TGTGCCAGCAGCGGACGCGGGACAGGGGCCTACGAGCAGTACTTC.